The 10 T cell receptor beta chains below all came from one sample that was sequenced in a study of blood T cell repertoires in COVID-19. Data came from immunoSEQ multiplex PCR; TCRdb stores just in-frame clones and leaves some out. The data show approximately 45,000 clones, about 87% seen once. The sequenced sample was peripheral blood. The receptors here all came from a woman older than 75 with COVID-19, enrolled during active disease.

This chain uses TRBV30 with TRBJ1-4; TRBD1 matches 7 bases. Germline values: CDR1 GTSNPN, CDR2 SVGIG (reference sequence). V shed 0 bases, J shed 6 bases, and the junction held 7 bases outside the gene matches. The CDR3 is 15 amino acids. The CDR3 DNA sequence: TGTGCCTGGAGTGTACTTAAGGGGGCGGATGAAAAACTGTTTTTT. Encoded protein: CAWSVLKGADEKLFF.

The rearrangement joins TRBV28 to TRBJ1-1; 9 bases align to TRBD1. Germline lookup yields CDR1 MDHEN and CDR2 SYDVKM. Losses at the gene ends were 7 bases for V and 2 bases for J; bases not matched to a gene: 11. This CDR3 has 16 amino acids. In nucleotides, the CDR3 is TGTGCCAGCACCACACCGGTGGGACAGGGTAACACTGAAGCTTTCTTT. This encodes CASTTPVGQGNTEAFF.

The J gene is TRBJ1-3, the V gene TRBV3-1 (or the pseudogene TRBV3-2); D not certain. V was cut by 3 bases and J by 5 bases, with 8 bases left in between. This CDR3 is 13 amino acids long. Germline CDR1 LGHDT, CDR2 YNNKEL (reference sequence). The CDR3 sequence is CASSQTHRNTIYF. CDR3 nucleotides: TGTGCCAGCAGCCAGACACATCGAAACACCATATATTTT.

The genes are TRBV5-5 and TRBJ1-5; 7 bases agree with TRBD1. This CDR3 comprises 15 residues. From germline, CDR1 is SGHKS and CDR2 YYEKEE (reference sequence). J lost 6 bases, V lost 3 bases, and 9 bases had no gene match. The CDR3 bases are TGTGCCAGCAGCTCCCAAGCAGGGGGGACTCAGCCCCAGCATTTT. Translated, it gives CASSSQAGGTQPQHF.

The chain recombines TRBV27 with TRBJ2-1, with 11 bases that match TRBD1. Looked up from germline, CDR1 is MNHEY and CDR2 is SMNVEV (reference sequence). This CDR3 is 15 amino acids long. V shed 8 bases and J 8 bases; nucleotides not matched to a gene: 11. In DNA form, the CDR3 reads TGTGCCAGCGGGTTTATTCGGACAGGGGGCGATGAGCAGTTCTTC. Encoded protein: CASGFIRTGGDEQFF.

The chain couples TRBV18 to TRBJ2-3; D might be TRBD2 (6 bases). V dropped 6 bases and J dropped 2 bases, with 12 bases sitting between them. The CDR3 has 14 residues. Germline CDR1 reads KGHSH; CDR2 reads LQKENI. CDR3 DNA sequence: TGTGCCAGCTCGGGAGGACTGTCCACAGATACGCAGTATTTT. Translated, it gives CASSGGLSTDTQYF.

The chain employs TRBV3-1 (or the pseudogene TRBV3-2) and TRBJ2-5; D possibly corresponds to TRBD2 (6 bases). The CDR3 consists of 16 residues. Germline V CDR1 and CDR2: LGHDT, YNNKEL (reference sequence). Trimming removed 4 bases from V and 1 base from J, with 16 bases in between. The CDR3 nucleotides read TGTGCCAGCAGCCCAGGAGGGAGTAGTTTCCAAGAGACCCAGTACTTC. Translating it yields CASSPGGSSFQETQYF.

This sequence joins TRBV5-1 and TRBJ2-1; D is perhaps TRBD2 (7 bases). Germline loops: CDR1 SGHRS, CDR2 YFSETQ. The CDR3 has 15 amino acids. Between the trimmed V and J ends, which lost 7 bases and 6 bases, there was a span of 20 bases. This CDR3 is CASGRGASVSNEQFF. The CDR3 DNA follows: TGCGCCAGCGGCCGGGGGGCTAGCGTCTCCAATGAGCAGTTCTTC.

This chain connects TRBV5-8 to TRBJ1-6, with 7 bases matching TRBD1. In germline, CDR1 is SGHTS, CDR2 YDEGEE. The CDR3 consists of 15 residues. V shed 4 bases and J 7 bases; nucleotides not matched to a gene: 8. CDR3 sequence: CASSPVVGGNSPLHF. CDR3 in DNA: TGTGCCAGCAGCCCCGTCGTAGGGGGCAATTCACCCCTCCACTTT.

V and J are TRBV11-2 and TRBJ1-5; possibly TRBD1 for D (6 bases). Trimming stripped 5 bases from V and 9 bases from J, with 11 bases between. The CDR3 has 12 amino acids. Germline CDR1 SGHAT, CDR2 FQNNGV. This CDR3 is CASSREGGPQHF. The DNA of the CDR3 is TGTGCCAGCAGCAGGGAGGGGGGGCCCCAGCATTTT.